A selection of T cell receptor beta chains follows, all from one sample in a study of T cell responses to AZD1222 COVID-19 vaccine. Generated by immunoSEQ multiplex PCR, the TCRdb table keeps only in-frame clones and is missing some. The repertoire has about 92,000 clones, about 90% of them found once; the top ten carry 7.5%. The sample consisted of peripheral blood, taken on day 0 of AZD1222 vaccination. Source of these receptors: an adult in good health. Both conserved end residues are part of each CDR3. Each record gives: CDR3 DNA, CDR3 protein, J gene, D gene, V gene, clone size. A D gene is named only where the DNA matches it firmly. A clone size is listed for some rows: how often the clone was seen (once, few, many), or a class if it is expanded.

TGCAGCGTGAGACAGGGAGTAGAACAGCCCCAGCATTTT CSVRQGVEQPQHF TRBJ1-5 TRBD1 TRBV29-1 -
TGTGCCAGCAGTAACCCACAGGGTGGGAACACTGAAGCTTTCTTT CASSNPQGGNTEAFF TRBJ1-1 - TRBV6-5 -
TGTGCCAGTAGCGGTATTGGACAGGGTTCACCCCTCCACTTT CASSGIGQGSPLHF TRBJ1-6 TRBD1 TRBV19 -
TGTGCCAGCAGCCCCGTGGGTCAGCCTACTTTCGGAGCTTTCTTT CASSPVGQPTFGAFF TRBJ1-1 - TRBV7-9 -
TGTGCTAGTGGTCCCCTAACTGAAGCTTTCTTT CASGPLTEAFF TRBJ1-1 - TRBV12-5 -
TGCAGCGTTGAGGCCAGGGGTCGGTCGTCCGGCGGGGAGCTGTTTTTT CSVEARGRSSGGELFF TRBJ2-2 - TRBV29-1 -
TGCGCCAGCAGCTACCGGGACAGGGGTCCCTACGAGCAGTACTTC CASSYRDRGPYEQYF TRBJ2-7 TRBD1 TRBV4-1 once
TGTGCCAGCAGGCGACACGGTTATGGCTACACCTTC CASRRHGYGYTF TRBJ1-2 - TRBV6-5 -
TGTGCCAGCAGTGAAGAGGGACACTCTCTGGAGACCCAGTACTTC CASSEEGHSLETQYF TRBJ2-5 - TRBV2 -
TGTGCCAGCAGCCAAGTCGCCCGGGCGGCTGGCTCTGGAAACACCATATATTTT CASSQVARAAGSGNTIYF TRBJ1-3 - TRBV4-2 -
TGTGCCAGCACGCCAGGGTCTCCTAAAGAGACCCAGTACTTC CASTPGSPKETQYF TRBJ2-5 - TRBV3-1/TRBV3-2 -
TGTGCCAGCAGCGTTGGAGGGGGAGCTCCCTCTCGGTATGAGCAGTTCTTC CASSVGGGAPSRYEQFF TRBJ2-1 - TRBV9 -
TGTGCCAGCAGTTATAAGGGGTGGAACACTGAAGCTTTCTTT CASSYKGWNTEAFF TRBJ1-1 - TRBV6-5 once